Below, 25 T cell receptor beta chains from the same sample are listed, as sequenced in a study of T cell responses to AZD1222 COVID-19 vaccine. Generated by immunoSEQ multiplex PCR, the TCRdb table keeps only in-frame clones and is missing some. Among 90,000 to 100,000 clones listed, 84% were seen once. The sequences come from peripheral blood, collected 28 days after the second AZD1222 dose. The receptors stem from an adult who received the AZD1222 COVID-19 vaccine.

The chain has TRBV29-1 and TRBJ1-2, with 7 bases fitting TRBD1. Germline CDR1 SQVTM, CDR2 ANQGSEA. The CDR3 extends over 11 amino acids. With V trimmed by 6 bases and J by 14 bases, 12 bases remained unmatched. Here the CDR3 DNA reads TGCAGCGTCATAGGGTTACAGGGGACTACCTTC. It yields the protein CSVIGLQGTTF.

The chain links TRBV7-3 to TRBJ2-1; the D gene could be TRBD1 or TRBD2 (5 bases each). This CDR3 comprises 12 residues. Germline lookup yields CDR1 SGHTA and CDR2 FQGTGA. V gave up 2 bases and J gave up 9 bases, with 8 bases separating them. The CDR3 DNA is TGTGCCAGCAGCTTAGTTGGGGGTGAGCAGTTCTTC. This translates into CASSLVGGEQFF.

This chain links TRBV18 with TRBJ1-1; D perhaps matches TRBD1 (6 bases). Germline V gives CDR1 KGHSH, CDR2 LQKENI. V was pared by 3 bases and J by 5 bases, with 13 bases between. This CDR3 comprises 14 residues. CDR3 protein: CASSPDRSGTEAFF. DNA of the CDR3: TGTGCCAGCTCACCTGACAGGAGCGGGACTGAAGCTTTCTTT.

The V and J genes are TRBV9 and TRBJ2-3, with 7 bases that match TRBD2. The length of the CDR3 is 19 residues. V gave up 0 bases and J gave up 1 base; unmatched junction bases: 14. Germline V gives CDR1 SGDLS, CDR2 YYNGEE. Here the CDR3 reads CASSVAGAGAGTGTDTQYF. The CDR3 DNA reads as TGTGCCAGCAGCGTAGCGGGTGCGGGAGCGGGGACTGGCACAGATACGCAGTATTTT.

The V call is TRBV6-5, the J call TRBJ1-1; D perhaps matches TRBD1 (6 bases). Germline-derived CDR1 and CDR2 are MNHEY and SVGAGI. This CDR3 spans 14 amino acids. V was trimmed by 5 bases and J by 9 bases, leaving 19 bases between them. For the CDR3, the DNA is TGTGCCAGCAGTAAGATCAGTGGACAGTCCCAAGCTTTCTTT. This codes for CASSKISGQSQAFF.

This chain joins TRBV11-3 and TRBJ2-7; TRBD1 matches 10 bases. The CDR3 loop spans 15 amino acids. Germline loops: CDR1 SGHNT, CDR2 YENEEA. The V and J ends lost 5 bases and 5 bases, in that order; junction bases with no gene match: 9. CDR3 sequence (DNA): TGTGCCAGCAGCCGCGGGGACAGGGGAGACCACGAGCAGTACTTC. Protein: CASSRGDRGDHEQYF.

This chain joins TRBV18 and TRBJ1-1, with D hard to call. There are 14 residues in the CDR3. In germline, CDR1 is KGHSH, CDR2 LQKENI. V lost 3 bases to trimming and J lost 0 bases, with 8 bases between them. This CDR3 reads CASSPANMNTEAFF. Written as DNA, the CDR3 is TGTGCCAGCTCACCGGCGAATATGAACACTGAAGCTTTCTTT.

The rearrangement uses TRBV27 and TRBJ2-1; no firm D call. This CDR3 contains 16 residues. Germline lookup yields CDR1 MNHEY and CDR2 SMNVEV (reference sequence). Between the trimmed V and J ends, which lost 5 bases and 0 bases, there was a span of 14 bases. The CDR3 nucleotides read TGTGCCAGCAGTACCCTCCAAGCGAGCTCCTACAATGAGCAGTTCTTC. It yields the protein CASSTLQASSYNEQFF.

This clone occurred once. This chain joins TRBV29-1 and TRBJ2-3; 9 nucleotides line up with TRBD2. Germline V gene sequence: CDR1 SQVTM, CDR2 ANQGSEA. CDR3 length equals 13 residues. V gave up 8 bases and J gave up 6 bases; unmatched junction bases: 9. The CDR3 DNA reads TGCAGCCACGGGACTAGCAGGGTGGATACGCAGTATTTT. Translated: CSHGTSRVDTQYF.

The V and J genes are TRBV27 and TRBJ2-5; D not certain. Germline V gene sequence: CDR1 MNHEY, CDR2 SMNVEV (reference sequence). Trimming removed 0 bases at V and 6 bases at J, with 11 bases between. CDR3 length equals 14 residues. CDR3 sequence: CASSLSGIAKTQYF. The CDR3 nucleotides read TGTGCCAGCAGTTTATCAGGGATTGCGAAGACCCAGTACTTC.

The chain carries TRBV5-6 and TRBJ2-3, with 8 positions matching TRBD1. Per germline, CDR1 SGHDT and CDR2 YYEEEE. CDR3 size: 12 residues. The trim removed 4 bases at V and 9 bases at J, leaving 4 bases unmatched. CDR3 amino acids: CASSPWTGTQYF. DNA for the CDR3: TGTGCCAGCAGCCCCTGGACAGGGACGCAGTATTTT.

The J gene is TRBJ2-7, the V gene TRBV18; 10 bases are shared with TRBD1. Germline V CDR1 and CDR2: KGHSH, LQKENI. The CDR3 has 16 amino acids. V shed 5 bases, J shed 5 bases, and the junction held 12 bases outside the gene matches. The chain's CDR3 is CASSSRYRDRGHEQYF. The DNA of the CDR3 is TGTGCCAGCTCATCAAGGTATCGGGACAGGGGCCACGAGCAGTACTTC.

The rearrangement links TRBV9 to TRBJ1-6; no firm D call. The CDR3 runs to 12 residues. V dropped 3 bases and J dropped 8 bases, with 6 bases sitting between them. Germline V gives CDR1 SGDLS, CDR2 YYNGEE. The CDR3 loop reads CASSDQYSPLHF. Here the CDR3 DNA reads TGTGCCAGCAGCGACCAGTATTCACCCCTCCACTTT.

The chain combines TRBV2 with TRBJ1-1, with no clear D. The CDR3 sequence is 16 residues long. Germline V gene data show CDR1 as SNHLY and CDR2 as FYNNEI. V was clipped by 6 bases and J by 0 bases, with 17 bases between them. CDR3 sequence reads: CASSPRVVQLNTEAFF. In DNA form, the CDR3 reads TGTGCCAGCAGCCCAAGGGTCGTCCAGTTGAACACTGAAGCTTTCTTT.

CDR3 in amino acids: CASSPGAGNQPQHF. The CDR3 nucleotides are TGTGCCAGCTCACCAGGGGCCGGCAATCAGCCCCAGCATTTT. The rearrangement links TRBV18 to TRBJ1-5, with a tentative D call TRBD1 (5 bases). The length of the CDR3 is 14 residues. Germline loops: CDR1 KGHSH, CDR2 LQKENI. V lost 2 bases and J lost 2, with 7 bases in between.

The V gene is TRBV5-1, the J gene TRBJ2-3, with 8 nucleotides matching TRBD1. The V segment lost 0 bases and the J segment 6 bases; nucleotides outside the gene matches: 6. CDR1 is SGHRS and CDR2 is YFSETQ in the germline V gene. This CDR3 contains 15 residues. CDR3 sequence reads: CASSLAGQGADTQYF. For the CDR3, the DNA is TGCGCCAGCAGCTTGGCCGGTCAGGGGGCCGATACGCAGTATTTT.

The chain recombines TRBV19 with TRBJ1-5; TRBD1 matches 7 bases. Germline V CDR1 and CDR2: LNHDA, SQIVND (reference sequence). The J segment lost 2 bases and the V segment lost 6 bases, leaving 7 bases of the junction unmatched. This CDR3 is built from 15 residues. The CDR3 loop reads CASSQWTGGNQPQHF. Written as DNA, the CDR3 is TGTGCCAGTAGCCAGTGGACAGGAGGCAATCAGCCCCAGCATTTT.

The chain uses TRBV27 and TRBJ2-7; TRBD2 matches at 9 bases. Losses at the gene ends were 2 bases for V and 3 bases for J; bases not matched to a gene: 11. The germline gives CDR1 MNHEY, CDR2 SMNVEV (reference sequence). This CDR3 contains 17 residues. The CDR3 here is CASSLRGGLAGYYEQYF. CDR3 DNA: TGTGCCAGCAGTTTAAGGGGGGGGCTAGCGGGATACTACGAGCAGTACTTC.

This clone was counted once. This sequence joins TRBV19 and TRBJ1-5, with D uncertain. The length of the CDR3 is 14 residues. CDR1 and CDR2 from the germline V gene are LNHDA and SQIVND (reference sequence). V was shortened by 7 bases and J by 0 bases, with 10 bases between the two germline ends. CDR3 nucleotides: TGTGCCAGTAATGAAATGTATAGCAATCAGCCCCAGCATTTT. Residues: CASNEMYSNQPQHF.

This chain links TRBV5-4 with TRBJ2-1; 11 nucleotides align to TRBD2. Per germline, CDR1 SGHNT and CDR2 YYREEE (reference sequence). After removal of 5 bases from V and 9 bases from J, the junction contained 13 bases not matched to a gene. The length of the CDR3 is 16 residues. The CDR3: CASSTGTSGLQGEQFF. CDR3 DNA: TGTGCCAGCAGTACCGGGACTAGCGGTCTACAGGGTGAGCAGTTCTTC.

This clone was recorded only once. The rearrangement uses TRBV3-1 (or the pseudogene TRBV3-2) and TRBJ1-6; D is perhaps TRBD1 (5 bases). Germline values: CDR1 LGHDT, CDR2 YNNKEL (reference sequence). Trimming pared 8 bases from V and 9 bases from J, leaving 14 bases between. The CDR3 totals 13 residues. This chain's CDR3 is CASRTRGSSPLHF. As DNA, the CDR3 is TGTGCCAGCCGGACAAGAGGAAGTTCACCCCTCCACTTT.

The chain is built from TRBV6-5 and TRBJ2-7; possible D gene TRBD1, 6 bases. The CDR3 sequence is 14 residues long. Germline V gene data show CDR1 as MNHEY and CDR2 as SVGAGI. V lost 6 bases to trimming and J lost 4 bases, with 16 bases between them. The CDR3, as DNA: TGTGCCAGCAGCAACGGGGACATAGCTTACGAGCAGTACTTC. Protein sequence: CASSNGDIAYEQYF.

V and J are TRBV29-1 and TRBJ1-3; D is unclear. Trimming cost V 5 bases and J 0 bases, with 17 bases left between them. The CDR3 contains 16 residues. Germline lookup yields CDR1 SQVTM and CDR2 ANQGSEA. CDR3 bases: TGCAGCGTTATCAGCCCACGAGAGGACTCTGGAAACACCATATATTTT. Translating it yields CSVISPREDSGNTIYF.

On this clone itself: Its ends do not fully match the called genes, so a read error is possible. J is TRBJ1-2 and V is TRBV11-2; the match to TRBD1 covers 7 bases. The CDR3 is 14 amino acids. Germline V gives CDR1 SGHAT, CDR2 FQNNGV. CDR3 sequence: CASNLPGQRYGYTF. The DNA of the CDR3 is TGTGCCAGCAACTTACCGGGACAGCGATATGGCTACACCTTC.

This clone was counted once. The genes are TRBV19 and TRBJ1-2; D gene uncertain. In germline, CDR1 is LNHDA, CDR2 SQIVND (reference sequence). V lost 6 bases to trimming and J lost 2 bases, with 13 bases between them. The CDR3 has 14 amino acids. CDR3 amino acids: CASRALAGNYGYTF. The CDR3 region has the DNA TGTGCCAGTAGGGCCTTGGCGGGGAACTATGGCTACACCTTC.